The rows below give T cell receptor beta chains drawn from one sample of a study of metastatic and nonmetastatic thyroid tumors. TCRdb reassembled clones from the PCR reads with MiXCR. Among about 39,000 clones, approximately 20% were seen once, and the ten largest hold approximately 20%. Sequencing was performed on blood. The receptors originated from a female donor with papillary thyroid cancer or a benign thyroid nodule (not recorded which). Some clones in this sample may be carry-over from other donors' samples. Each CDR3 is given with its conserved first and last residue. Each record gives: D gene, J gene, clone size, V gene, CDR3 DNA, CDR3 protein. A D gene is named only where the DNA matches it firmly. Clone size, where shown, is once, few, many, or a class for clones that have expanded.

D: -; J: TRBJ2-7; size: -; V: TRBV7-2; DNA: TGTGCCAGCAGCTTAAATCCTATCGGGTACGAGCAGTACTTC; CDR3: CASSLNPIGYEQYF
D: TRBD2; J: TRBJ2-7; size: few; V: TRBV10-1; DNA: TGCGCCATACCCGGGACTAGCGGTAGGCGGTACTTC; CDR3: CAIPGTSGRRYF
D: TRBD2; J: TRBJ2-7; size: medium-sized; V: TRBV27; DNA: TGTGCCAGCAGTTTAGGACGGGAGGCCTGGTACGAGCAGTACTTC; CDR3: CASSLGREAWYEQYF
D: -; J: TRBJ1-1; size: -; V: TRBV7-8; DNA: TGTGCCAGCAGCCCGATGACCATGAACACTGAAGCTTTCTTT; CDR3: CASSPMTMNTEAFF
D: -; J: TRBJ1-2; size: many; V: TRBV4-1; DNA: TGCGCCAGCAGCCAATGGCAGGGTAACTATGGCTACACCTTC; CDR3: CASSQWQGNYGYTF
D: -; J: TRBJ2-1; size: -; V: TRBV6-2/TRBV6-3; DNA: TGTGCCAGCAGTTACTCGATCGGCGGTATCCCTACCAATGAGCAGTTCTTC; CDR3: CASSYSIGGIPTNEQFF
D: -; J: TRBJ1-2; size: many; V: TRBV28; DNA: TGTGCCAGCAGTTTATCCTATGGCTACACCTTC; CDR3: CASSLSYGYTF
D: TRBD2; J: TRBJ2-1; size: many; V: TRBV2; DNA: TGTGCCAGCAGTCCGGGACTAGTTAGTGAGCAGTTCTTC; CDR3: CASSPGLVSEQFF
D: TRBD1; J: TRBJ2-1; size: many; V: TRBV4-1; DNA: TGCGCCAGCAGCCAAGATCTATTACAGGGGCTTAATGAGCAGTTCTTC; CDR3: CASSQDLLQGLNEQFF
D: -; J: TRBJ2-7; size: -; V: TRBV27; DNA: TGTGCCAGCAGTCAGCGGAGCGAGCAGTACTTC; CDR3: CASSQRSEQYF
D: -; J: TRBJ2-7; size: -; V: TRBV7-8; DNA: TGTGCCAGTTCCCTGGGGGTTGACTACGAGCAGTACTTC; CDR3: CASSLGVDYEQYF
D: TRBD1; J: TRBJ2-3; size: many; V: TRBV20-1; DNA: TGCAGTGCTCTCTTGACAGGGGATTTTCCGATTGATACGCAGTATTTT; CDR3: CSALLTGDFPIDTQYF
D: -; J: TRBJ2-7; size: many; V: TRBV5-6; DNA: TGTGCCAGCAGCTCCCTTGCCCCACGGAGCTCCTACGAGCAGTACTTC; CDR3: CASSSLAPRSSYEQYF
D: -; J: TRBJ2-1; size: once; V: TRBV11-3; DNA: TGTGCCAGCAGCTTAAACTGTTACAATGAGCAGTTCTTC; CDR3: CASSLNCYNEQFF
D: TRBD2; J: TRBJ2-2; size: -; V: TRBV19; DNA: TGTGCCAGTAGGCTAGCGGGCAAACACACCGGGGAGCTGTTTTTT; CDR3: CASRLAGKHTGELFF
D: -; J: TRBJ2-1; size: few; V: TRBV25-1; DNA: TGTGCCAGCAGTGAAGGGGACAGGGTTAGCGGGAAGTACTCCTACAATGAGCAGTTCTTC; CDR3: CASSEGDRVSGKYSYNEQFF
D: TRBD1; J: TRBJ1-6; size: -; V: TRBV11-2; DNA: TGTGCCAGCAGCTTAGACGGACAGGGGGTACATTCACCCCTCCACTTT; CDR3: CASSLDGQGVHSPLHF
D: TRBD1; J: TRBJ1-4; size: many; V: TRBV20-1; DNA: TGCAGCGCGACAGGGCACAATGAAAAACTGTTTTTT; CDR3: CSATGHNEKLFF
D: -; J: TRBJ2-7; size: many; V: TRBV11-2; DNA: TGTGCCAGCGCCCAAGGGGAGCTTTACTACGAGCAGTACTTC; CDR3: CASAQGELYYEQYF
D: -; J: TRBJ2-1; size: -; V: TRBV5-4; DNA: TGTGCCAGCAGCTTGCCTTCACATGAGCATTTCTTC; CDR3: CASSLPSHEHFF
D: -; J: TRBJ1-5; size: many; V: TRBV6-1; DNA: TGTGCCAGCAGTCGAGACGGAAATCAGCCCCAGCATTTT; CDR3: CASSRDGNQPQHF
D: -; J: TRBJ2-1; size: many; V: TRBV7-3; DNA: TGTGCCAGCAGCCCATATCTAGGCAATGAGCAGTTCTTC; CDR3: CASSPYLGNEQFF
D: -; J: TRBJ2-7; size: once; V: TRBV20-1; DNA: TGCAGTGCTAGAGAACCCCTCCTAGTCAGGGACTACGAGCAGTACTTC; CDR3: CSAREPLLVRDYEQYF
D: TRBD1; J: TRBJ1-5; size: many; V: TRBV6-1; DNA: TGTGCCAGCAGGGATTGGACAGGGGGCAATCAGCCCCAGCATTTT; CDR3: CASRDWTGGNQPQHF
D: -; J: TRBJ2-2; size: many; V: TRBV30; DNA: TGTGCCTGGAGTACGGGGGACGCCGGGGAGCTGTTTTTT; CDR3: CAWSTGDAGELFF
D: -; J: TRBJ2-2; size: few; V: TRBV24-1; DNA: TGTGCCACCATCCCCGGTACACCGAACACCGGGGAGCTGTTTTTT; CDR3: CATIPGTPNTGELFF
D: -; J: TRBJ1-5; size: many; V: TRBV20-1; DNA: TGCAGTGCTAGAGCTGGAACTCAGCCCCAGCATTTT; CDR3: CSARAGTQPQHF
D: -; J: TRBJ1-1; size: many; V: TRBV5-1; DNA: TGCGCCAGCAGCTCCCAGGGTGTGAACACTGAAGCTTTCTTT; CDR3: CASSSQGVNTEAFF
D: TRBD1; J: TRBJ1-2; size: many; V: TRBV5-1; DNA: TGCGCCAGCAGCTTGGAGGGACAGGGGCTCTATGGCTACACCTTC; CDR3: CASSLEGQGLYGYTF
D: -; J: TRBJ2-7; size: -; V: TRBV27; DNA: TGTGCCAGCAGTTTAGGGGCAGGGGTTACCTACGAGCAGTACTTC; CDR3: CASSLGAGVTYEQYF
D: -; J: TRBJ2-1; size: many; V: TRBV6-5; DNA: TGTGCCAGCAGTTACGGAGGGGACACTTTCTACAATGAGCAGTTCTTC; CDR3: CASSYGGDTFYNEQFF
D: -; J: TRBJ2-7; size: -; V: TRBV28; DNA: TGTGCCAGCAGTTTGGCGAGGCTACGGGAGCAGTACTTC; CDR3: CASSLARLREQYF
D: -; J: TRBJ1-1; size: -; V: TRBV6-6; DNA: TGTGCCAGCAGTTGCTCGAGCTACACTGAAGCTTTCTTT; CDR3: CASSCSSYTEAFF
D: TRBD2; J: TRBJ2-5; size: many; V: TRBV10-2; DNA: TGCGCCAGCACCCCGACTAGCGGGGGGGAGACCCAGTACTTC; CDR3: CASTPTSGGETQYF
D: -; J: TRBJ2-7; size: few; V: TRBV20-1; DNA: TGCAGTGCTAGATCCTCCGTATCCGGATCACGCTACGAGCAGTACTTC; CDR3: CSARSSVSGSRYEQYF
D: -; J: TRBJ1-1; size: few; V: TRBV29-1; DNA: TGCAGCGCGACAACGGGTGTTGAAGATTTATTC; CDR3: CSATTGVEDLF
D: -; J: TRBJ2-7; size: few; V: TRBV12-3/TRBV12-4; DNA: TGTGCCAGCATCCGCCTAGAGTACCCCGGGGAGCAGTACTTC; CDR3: CASIRLEYPGEQYF
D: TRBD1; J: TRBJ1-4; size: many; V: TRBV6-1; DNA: TGTGCCAGCAGTGCCGGGACAGGGCTCGAAAAACTGTTTTTT; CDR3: CASSAGTGLEKLFF
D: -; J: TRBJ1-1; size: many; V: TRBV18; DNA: TGTGCCAGCTCACGGCGTTTGGGGGATGAAGCTTTCTTT; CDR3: CASSRRLGDEAFF
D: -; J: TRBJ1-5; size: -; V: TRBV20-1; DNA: TGCAGTGCTGGTCGCGGGGGTGGTTTCGGCAATCAGCCCCAGCATTTT; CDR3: CSAGRGGGFGNQPQHF
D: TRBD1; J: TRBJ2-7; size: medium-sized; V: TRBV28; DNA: TGTGCCAGCAGTACCACAGGGGCCTACGAGCAGTACTTC; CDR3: CASSTTGAYEQYF
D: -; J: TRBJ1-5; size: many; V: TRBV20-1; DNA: TGCAGTGCTAGCACGGCAGGGGCAGGGCCCACTCAGCATTTT; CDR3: CSASTAGAGPTQHF
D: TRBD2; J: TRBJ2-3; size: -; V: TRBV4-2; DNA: TGTGCCAGCAGCCTCCGGACTAGCGGGCTCACAGATACGCAGTATTTT; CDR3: CASSLRTSGLTDTQYF
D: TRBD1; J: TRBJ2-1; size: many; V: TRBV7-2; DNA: TGTGCCAGCAGCTTAGTCGGGACAGGGGGCAATGAGCAGTTCTTC; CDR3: CASSLVGTGGNEQFF
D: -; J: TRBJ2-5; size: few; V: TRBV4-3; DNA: TGCGCCAGCAGCCAAGTCCCAGGTGTAGCTGAGCCCCAGTACTTC; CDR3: CASSQVPGVAEPQYF
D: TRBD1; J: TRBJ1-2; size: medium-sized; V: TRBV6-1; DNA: TGTGCCAGCAGGGACAGGTTCGGCTATGGCTACACCTTC; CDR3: CASRDRFGYGYTF
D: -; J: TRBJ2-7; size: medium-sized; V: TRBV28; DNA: TGTGCCAGCAGTGAATCCGGGACACACTACGAGCAGTACTTC; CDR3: CASSESGTHYEQYF
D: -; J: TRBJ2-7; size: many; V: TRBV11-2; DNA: TGTGCCAGCAGCTTAGTTGGCAGCTCCTACGAGCAGTACTTC; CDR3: CASSLVGSSYEQYF
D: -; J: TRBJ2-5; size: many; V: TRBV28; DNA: TGTGCCAGCAGTTTCCCAGACTCCCAAGAGACCCAGTACTTC; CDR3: CASSFPDSQETQYF
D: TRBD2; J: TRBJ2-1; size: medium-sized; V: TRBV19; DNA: TGTGCCAGTAGTATGAAACTAGCGGGAGTCAACTACAATGAGCAGTTCTTC; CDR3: CASSMKLAGVNYNEQFF
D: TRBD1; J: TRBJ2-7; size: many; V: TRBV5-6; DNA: TGTGCCAGCAGCTGGGGACAGGGGGTCGACGAGCAGTACTTC; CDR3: CASSWGQGVDEQYF
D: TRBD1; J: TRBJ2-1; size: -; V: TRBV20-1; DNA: TGCAGTTCTGCCGCGTACAGGGGCTACAATGAGCAGTTCTTC; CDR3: CSSAAYRGYNEQFF
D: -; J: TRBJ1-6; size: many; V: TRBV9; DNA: TGTGCCAGCAGCACCGCAGGGAGCTCCTATAATTCACCCCTCCACTTT; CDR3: CASSTAGSSYNSPLHF
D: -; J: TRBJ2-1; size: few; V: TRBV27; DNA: TGTGCCAGCAGTTGGCTAGCCTCCTACAATGAGCAGTTCTTC; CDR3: CASSWLASYNEQFF